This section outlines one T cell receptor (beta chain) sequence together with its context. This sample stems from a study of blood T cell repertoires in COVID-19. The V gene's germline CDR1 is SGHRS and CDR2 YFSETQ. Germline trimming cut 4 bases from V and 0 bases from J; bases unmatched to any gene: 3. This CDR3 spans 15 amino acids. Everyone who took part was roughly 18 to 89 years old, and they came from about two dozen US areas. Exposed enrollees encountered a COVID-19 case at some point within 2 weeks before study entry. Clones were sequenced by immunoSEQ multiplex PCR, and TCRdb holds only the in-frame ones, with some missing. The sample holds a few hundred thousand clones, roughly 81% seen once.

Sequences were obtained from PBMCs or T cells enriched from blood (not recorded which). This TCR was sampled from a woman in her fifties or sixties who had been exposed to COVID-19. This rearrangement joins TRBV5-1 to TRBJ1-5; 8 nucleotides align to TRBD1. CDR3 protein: CASSATGGSNQPQHF. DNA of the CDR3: TGCGCCAGCAGCGCTACAGGGGGTAGCAATCAGCCCCAGCATTTT.